The rows below give T cell receptor beta chains drawn from one sample of a study of cytomegalovirus exposure and HLA in healthy donors. Generated by immunoSEQ multiplex PCR, the TCRdb table keeps only in-frame clones and is missing some. The sample includes about 130,000 clones, about 82% of them seen just once. Sequenced input: PBMCs. All receptors derive from a boy aged 5 to 17 in good health and CMV-seronegative. Each CDR3 is given with its conserved first and last residue. Fields, in order: D gene, clone size, V gene, J gene, CDR3 DNA, CDR3 protein. D genes are given only for firm matches. Clone size is stated in some rows and not others, as once, few, many or a class when expanded.

D: TRBD1
size: NA
V: TRBV4-2
J: TRBJ1-5
DNA: TGTGCCAGCGGGCCGGGACAGGATAGCAATCAGCCCCAGCATTTT
CDR3: CASGPGQDSNQPQHF

D: TRBD1
size: NA
V: TRBV4-1
J: TRBJ2-5
DNA: TGCGCCAGCAGCCAATTAGTCGACAGGGAAAAGACCCAGTACTTC
CDR3: CASSQLVDREKTQYF

D: NA
size: NA
V: TRBV10-3
J: TRBJ2-1
DNA: TGTGCCATCAGCCCGGACTCGAGCTCCTACAATGAGCAGTTCTTC
CDR3: CAISPDSSSYNEQFF

D: NA
size: NA
V: TRBV18
J: TRBJ1-5
DNA: TGTGCCAGCTCCCCAACGGGGGATCAGCCCCAGCATTTT
CDR3: CASSPTGDQPQHF

D: NA
size: NA
V: TRBV19
J: TRBJ2-5
DNA: TGTGCCAGTAGTATTAATCTCGTCCAAGAGACCCAGTACTTC
CDR3: CASSINLVQETQYF

D: NA
size: NA
V: TRBV6-5
J: TRBJ1-1
DNA: TGTGCCAGCAGCATGAACACTGAAGCTTTCTTT
CDR3: CASSMNTEAFF

D: TRBD1
size: NA
V: TRBV18
J: TRBJ1-5
DNA: TGTGCCAGCTCCGCGGACAGGTCTCAGCCCCAGCATTTT
CDR3: CASSADRSQPQHF

D: NA
size: NA
V: TRBV2
J: TRBJ2-3
DNA: TGTGCCAGCAGCCGGAGGTTCACAGATACGCAGTATTTT
CDR3: CASSRRFTDTQYF

D: TRBD1
size: NA
V: TRBV6-5
J: TRBJ1-5
DNA: TGTGCCAGCAGTTCTCCCCGACAGGGGAACCAGCCCCAGCATTTT
CDR3: CASSSPRQGNQPQHF

D: TRBD1
size: NA
V: TRBV29-1
J: TRBJ2-6
DNA: TGCAGCGTGGGGGACAGGACCCCCTCTGGGGCCAACGTCCTGACTTTC
CDR3: CSVGDRTPSGANVLTF

D: TRBD1
size: once
V: TRBV4-3
J: TRBJ2-1
DNA: TGCGCCAGCAGCCGTAAGACAGGGGGCTCCTCCTACAATGAGCAGTTCTTC
CDR3: CASSRKTGGSSYNEQFF

D: TRBD2
size: NA
V: TRBV19
J: TRBJ2-2
DNA: TGTGCCAGTAGTACCCGGACTAGCGGGAGTTCCGGGGAGCTGTTTTTT
CDR3: CASSTRTSGSSGELFF

D: NA
size: NA
V: TRBV5-1
J: TRBJ2-3
DNA: TGCGCCAGCAGAGAGGGCACAGATACGCAGTATTTT
CDR3: CASREGTDTQYF

D: NA
size: once
V: TRBV30
J: TRBJ1-3
DNA: TGTGCCTGGAGTGCAGGATTTGGAAACACCATATATTTT
CDR3: CAWSAGFGNTIYF

D: NA
size: NA
V: TRBV5-1
J: TRBJ1-2
DNA: TGCGCCAGCAGCCTCGACGGGTCTCCGGGAGGCTACACCTTC
CDR3: CASSLDGSPGGYTF

D: NA
size: NA
V: TRBV20-1
J: TRBJ2-2
DNA: TGCAGTGCTAATAGGGGCGGGGAGCTGTTTTTT
CDR3: CSANRGGELFF

D: NA
size: NA
V: TRBV30
J: TRBJ2-1
DNA: TGTGCCTGGGGTCCAAAGAGGCAGTTCTTC
CDR3: CAWGPKRQFF

D: TRBD1
size: once
V: TRBV4-1
J: TRBJ1-2
DNA: TGCGCCAGCAGCCAAGCGGGACAGGGAAACTATGGCTACACCTTC
CDR3: CASSQAGQGNYGYTF

D: TRBD1
size: NA
V: TRBV4-3
J: TRBJ2-1
DNA: TGCGCCAGCAGCTCGGACAGGATTTACAATGAGCAGTTCTTC
CDR3: CASSSDRIYNEQFF

D: NA
size: NA
V: TRBV30
J: TRBJ1-3
DNA: TGTGCCTGGAGTGTACGGGGGGGCACCGCCTCTGGAAACACCATATATTTT
CDR3: CAWSVRGGTASGNTIYF